These 32 T cell receptor beta chains originate from one sample sequenced in a study of blood T cell repertoires in COVID-19. The table came from immunoSEQ multiplex PCR; TCRdb's copy has only in-frame clones and leaves some out. The sample yields more than 200,000 clones, roughly 84% seen once. Material for sequencing was peripheral blood. These receptors came from a woman aged 35 to 49 with active or convalescent COVID-19.

This chain joins TRBV7-9 and TRBJ2-7, with D tentatively TRBD2 (5 bases). The germline V gene encodes CDR1 SEHNR and CDR2 FQNEAQ (reference sequence). CDR3 length equals 15 residues. The germline V and J ends were trimmed by 5 bases and 2 bases, with 16 bases remaining between them. CDR3 region: CASSSLFERTYEQYF. CDR3 bases: TGTGCCAGCAGCAGCCTCTTTGAGCGGACCTACGAGCAGTACTTC. Full variable domain (missing parts from reference TRBV7-9 and TRBJ2-7): DTGVSQNPRHKITKRGQNVTFRCDPISEHNRLYWYRQTLGQGPEFLTYFQNEAQLEKSRLLSDRFSAERPKGSFSTLEIQRTEQGDSAMYLCASSSLFERTYEQYFGPGTRLTVT.

This chain joins TRBV7-2 and TRBJ1-5, with D possibly TRBD1 on 6 matching bases. Germline V gives CDR1 SGHTA, CDR2 FQGNSA. Trimming removed 5 bases at V and 1 base at J, with 9 bases between. The CDR3 is 14 residues long. The CDR3 region has the DNA TGTGCCAGCAGCCATCAGGGGAGCAATCAGCCCCAGCATTTT. Its translation is CASSHQGSNQPQHF.

V gene TRBV5-6 combines with J gene TRBJ2-4; TRBD1 agrees at 12 bases. Germline CDR1 reads SGHDT; CDR2 reads YYEEEE. This CDR3 contains 14 residues. V was clipped by 5 bases and J by 12 bases; unmatched bases: 9. CDR3 sequence (DNA): TGTGCCAGCAGTCCCGGGACAGGGGGCAGAAATCAGTACTTC. This sequence encodes CASSPGTGGRNQYF.

The rearrangement uses TRBV28 and TRBJ1-4, with 9 bases lining up with TRBD1. Germline values: CDR1 MDHEN, CDR2 SYDVKM. V trimming: 6 bases; J trimming: 6 bases; junction bases outside the gene matches: 5. The CDR3 contains 14 residues. The CDR3 coding sequence is TGTGCCAGCAGCTCACAGGGGGCGCATGAAAAACTGTTTTTT. It specifies CASSSQGAHEKLFF.

In this sample, this clone turned up once. V gene TRBV3-1 (or the pseudogene TRBV3-2) combines with J gene TRBJ2-2; D remains ambiguous. The CDR3 spans 13 residues. CDR1 and CDR2 from the germline V gene are LGHDT and YNNKEL (reference sequence). Trimming pared 4 bases from V and 4 bases from J, leaving 7 bases between. CDR3 sequence (DNA): TGTGCCAGCAGCCCGAGGATCACCGGGGAGCTGTTTTTT. As protein: CASSPRITGELFF.

The rearrangement uses TRBV2 and TRBJ2-2, with D possibly matching TRBD2 (5 bases). CDR1 SNHLY and CDR2 FYNNEI come from the germline V gene. V dropped 0 bases and J dropped 5 bases, with 13 bases sitting between them. The CDR3 loop spans 16 amino acids. The CDR3 DNA reads TGTGCCAGCAGTGAAGCGCTTCCCGGGAATACCGGGGAGCTGTTTTTT. This gives the protein CASSEALPGNTGELFF.

The chain carries TRBV5-1 and TRBJ2-5; 8 positions match TRBD2. The trim removed 4 bases at V and 5 bases at J, leaving 7 bases unmatched. This CDR3 is built from 14 residues. Germline V gene data show CDR1 as SGHRS and CDR2 as YFSETQ. Here the CDR3 DNA reads TGCGCCAGCAGCCAAGGACTAGCTTGGGAGACCCAGTACTTC. Residues: CASSQGLAWETQYF.

This clone was counted once. The chain uses TRBV10-2 and TRBJ1-1; possibly TRBD1 for D (5 bases). Germline CDR1 and CDR2: WSHSY and SAAADI. This CDR3 has 13 amino acids. The V gene lost 5 bases and the J gene lost 7 bases, with 14 bases spanning the gap. As DNA, the CDR3 is TGCGCCAGCAGTCGAACCCCCAGGGATGAAGCTTTCTTT. It encodes CASSRTPRDEAFF.

The V call is TRBV7-6, the J call TRBJ2-2; 8 bases line up with TRBD1. CDR1 is SGHVS, CDR2 FNYEAQ, per germline. This CDR3 region has 18 residues. V dropped 5 bases and J dropped 0; count of bases not matched to a gene: 11. The CDR3 sequence is CASSIGGRGQANTGELFF. CDR3 DNA sequence: TGTGCCAGCAGCATTGGGGGCAGGGGGCAAGCGAACACCGGGGAGCTGTTTTTT.

This clone was recorded once. The chain links TRBV20-1 to TRBJ2-1; no definite D call. Germline values: CDR1 DFQATT, CDR2 SNEGSKA (reference sequence). This CDR3 region has 10 residues. Trimming left V 5 bases short and J 9 bases short, with 8 bases between. As DNA, the CDR3 is TGCAGTGCTTCTAGACCTGAGCAGTTCTTC. Its translation is CSASRPEQFF.

The chain carries TRBV4-2 and TRBJ2-7; TRBD1 matches 9 bases. Trimming at V came to 0 bases and at J to 2 bases, leaving 8 bases not matched to a gene. Germline loops: CDR1 LGHNA, CDR2 YNFKEQ. The CDR3 consists of 17 residues. The CDR3 region is CASSQDPGQGLPYEQYF. The DNA of the CDR3 is TGTGCCAGCAGCCAAGATCCCGGACAGGGGCTTCCCTACGAGCAGTACTTC.

This chain connects TRBV6-5 to TRBJ1-2, with D uncertain. Germline lookup yields CDR1 MNHEY and CDR2 SVGAGI. The CDR3 extends over 14 amino acids. Trimming removed 7 bases at V and 4 bases at J, with 16 bases between. The CDR3 protein is CASTMVRGSYGYTF. The CDR3 coding sequence is TGTGCCAGCACCATGGTGCGGGGAAGCTATGGCTACACCTTC.

This chain uses TRBV20-1 with TRBJ1-5; D ambiguous. The CDR3 contains 12 residues. The V and J ends lost 3 bases and 5 bases respectively, with 8 bases between them. Germline-derived CDR1 and CDR2 are DFQATT and SNEGSKA (reference sequence). CDR3 amino acids: CSASPKYQPQHF. CDR3 DNA sequence: TGCAGTGCTAGTCCCAAATATCAGCCCCAGCATTTT.

The rearrangement uses TRBV18 and TRBJ1-5; TRBD1 aligns across 9 bases. Germline V gene data show CDR1 as KGHSH and CDR2 as LQKENI. The CDR3 has 15 residues. V was pared by 6 bases and J by 6 bases, with 9 bases of the junction left unmatched. DNA for the CDR3: TGTGCCAGCTCTCCGGGGACAGGGAACGGTCAGCCCCAGCATTTT. Translation: CASSPGTGNGQPQHF. The full variable domain, rest sourced from reference TRBV18 and TRBJ1-5, is NAGVMQNPRHLVRRRGQEARLRCSPMKGHSHVYWYRQLPEEGLKFMVYLQKENIIDESGMPKERFSAEFPKEGPSILRIQQVVRGDSAAYFCASSPGTGNGQPQHFGDGTRLSIL.

The V and J genes are TRBV9 and TRBJ1-3; 7 nucleotides agree with TRBD1. The CDR3 is 15 residues long. Unmatched junction bases numbered 4, after V lost 3 bases and J lost 1 base. Germline V gives CDR1 SGDLS, CDR2 YYNGEE. This CDR3 is CASSDGTVSGNTIYF. CDR3 bases: TGTGCCAGCAGCGACGGGACAGTTTCTGGAAACACCATATATTTT.

The chain employs TRBV30 and TRBJ1-5; D might be TRBD1 (6 bases). The V end was cut by 4 bases, the J end by 6 bases, with 13 bases between. Germline CDR1 reads GTSNPN; CDR2 reads SVGIG (reference sequence). The CDR3 runs 13 residues. CDR3 sequence reads: CAWTYREGQPQHF. CDR3 DNA sequence: TGTGCCTGGACTTACAGGGAAGGTCAGCCCCAGCATTTT.

This chain uses TRBV29-1 with TRBJ2-7; 7 nucleotides agree with TRBD1. This CDR3 region has 12 residues. Germline CDR1 and CDR2: SQVTM and ANQGSEA. V lost 4 bases, J lost 3 bases, and 3 bases stayed unmatched. The CDR3 reads CSVVQGNYEQYF. The CDR3 DNA reads as TGCAGCGTTGTACAGGGGAACTACGAGCAGTACTTC.

This sequence joins TRBV7-9 and TRBJ2-5; D is perhaps TRBD1 (7 bases). CDR1 and CDR2 (germline): SEHNR, FQNEAQ (reference sequence). The CDR3 spans 14 residues. Trimming took 4 bases from V and 5 from J, leaving 14 bases between them. CDR3 sequence reads: CASSWTQGGETQYF. Here the CDR3 DNA reads TGTGCCAGCAGCTGGACGCAGGGGGGTGAGACCCAGTACTTC. The whole variable domain, remainder taken from reference TRBV7-9 and TRBJ2-5, is DTGVSQNPRHKITKRGQNVTFRCDPISEHNRLYWYRQTLGQGPEFLTYFQNEAQLEKSRLLSDRFSAERPKGSFSTLEIQRTEQGDSAMYLCASSWTQGGETQYFGPGTRLLVL.

J is TRBJ1-2 and V is TRBV3-1 (or the pseudogene TRBV3-2), with unresolved D. This CDR3 is 15 amino acids long. CDR1 and CDR2 from the germline V gene are LGHDT and YNNKEL (reference sequence). Trimming stripped 0 bases from V and 4 bases from J, with 12 bases between. The CDR3 DNA sequence: TGTGCCAGCAGCCAAGATGCACGCCACACCTATGGCTACACCTTC. Translated, it gives CASSQDARHTYGYTF.

The rearrangement uses TRBV7-9 and TRBJ2-7; the D gene is possibly TRBD2 (5 bases). CDR3 size: 14 residues. V lost 4 bases and J 2 bases, leaving 12 bases between the germline ends. Germline V gives CDR1 SEHNR, CDR2 FQNEAQ (reference sequence). The CDR3 is CASSSRDLPYEQYF. The CDR3 DNA sequence: TGTGCCAGCAGCTCCCGGGATCTACCCTACGAGCAGTACTTC.

The chain uses TRBV6-5 and TRBJ2-3; possible D gene TRBD2, 5 bases. Germline lookup yields CDR1 MNHEY and CDR2 SVGAGI. V was trimmed by 4 bases and J by 7 bases, leaving 15 bases between them. This CDR3 is 14 amino acids long. The DNA of the CDR3 is TGTGCCAGCAGTTCATTTATAGCGACGAATACGCAGTATTTT. Its protein product is CASSSFIATNTQYF.

The chain recombines TRBV5-1 with TRBJ2-7, with 7 bases fitting TRBD1. The CDR3 spans 15 residues. Germline V gives CDR1 SGHRS, CDR2 YFSETQ. J gave up 3 bases and V 3 bases, and 9 bases lay outside the gene matches. CDR3 amino acids: CASSSRPGQLYEQYF. Written as DNA, the CDR3 is TGCGCCAGCAGCTCGCGACCGGGACAGCTCTACGAGCAGTACTTC. Supplemented by reference TRBV5-1 and TRBJ2-7, the full variable domain reads KAGVTQTPRYLIKTRGQQVTLSCSPISGHRSVSWYQQTPGQGLQFLFEYFSETQRNKGNFPGRFSGRQFSNSRSEMNVSTLELGDSALYLCASSSRPGQLYEQYFGPGTRLTVT.

This chain links TRBV2 with TRBJ1-4, with D possibly matching TRBD1 (5 bases). The V gene's germline CDR1 is SNHLY and CDR2 FYNNEI. The CDR3 runs to 13 residues. Trimming left V 6 bases short and J 5 bases short, with 10 bases between. CDR3 in amino acids: CASRTVGNEKLFF. CDR3 bases: TGTGCCAGCAGGACAGTCGGGAATGAAAAACTGTTTTTT.

The genes are TRBV6-5 and TRBJ1-5, with a possible D match to TRBD1 (6 bases). The CDR3 runs to 14 residues. V shed 7 bases and J shed 7 bases, with 17 bases lying between them. Germline V CDR1 and CDR2: MNHEY, SVGAGI. The chain's CDR3 is CASIPGPTGQPQHF. CDR3 bases: TGTGCCAGCATTCCCGGACCCACAGGGCAGCCCCAGCATTTT.

The chain has TRBV18 and TRBJ2-1; 7 nucleotides line up with TRBD2. The length of the CDR3 is 14 residues. Trimming at V came to 3 bases and at J to 9 bases, leaving 8 bases not matched to a gene. Germline CDR1 reads KGHSH; CDR2 reads LQKENI. DNA of the CDR3: TGTGCCAGCTCACCTGGGACTACCCCTCTTGAGCAGTTCTTC. Amino acids: CASSPGTTPLEQFF.

The chain combines TRBV27 with TRBJ2-6; possible D gene TRBD2, 5 bases. Germline V gene data show CDR1 as MNHEY and CDR2 as SMNVEV (reference sequence). There are 14 residues in the CDR3. The V end lost 8 bases, the J end lost 3 bases, and 11 bases lay between the germline ends. CDR3 sequence reads: CASGRVGGANVLTF. In DNA, the CDR3 is TGTGCCAGCGGGCGGGTCGGTGGGGCCAACGTCCTGACTTTC.

The chain joins TRBV21-1 to TRBJ2-5; the table's D call, TRBD1, was not checked against the DNA. TRBV21-1 is assigned pseudogene status. CDR3 size: 15 residues. The CDR3 protein is CASSRGQLRRETQYF. CDR3 bases: TGTGCCAGCAGCCGTGGACAGCTTAGGCGGGAGACCCAGTACTTC.

The rearrangement joins TRBV2 to TRBJ1-4; D unresolved. Trimming left V 6 bases short and J 1 base short, with 9 bases between. CDR3 size: 14 residues. CDR1 SNHLY and CDR2 FYNNEI come from the germline V gene. This chain's CDR3 is CASRPTVTNEKLFF. CDR3 nucleotides: TGTGCCAGCAGACCGACTGTAACTAATGAAAAACTGTTTTTT.

In its sample, this clone was seen a few times. The chain has TRBV24-1 and TRBJ2-2; TRBD1 matches 7 bases. The CDR3 has 15 residues. In germline, CDR1 is KGHDR, CDR2 SFDVKD. The J segment lost 0 bases and the V segment lost 6 bases, leaving 3 bases of the junction unmatched. CDR3 bases: TGTGCCACCAGTCGGGACAGCCCGAACACCGGGGAGCTGTTTTTT. Translated: CATSRDSPNTGELFF.

A few counts support this clone. V gene TRBV29-1 combines with J gene TRBJ2-1, with 9 bases identical to TRBD1. The germline V gene encodes CDR1 SQVTM and CDR2 ANQGSEA. V dropped 5 bases and J dropped 7; count of bases not matched to a gene: 6. The CDR3 covers 13 residues. The DNA for the CDR3 is TGCAGCGTTTTGACAGGGGGGAGAAATGAGCAGTTCTTC. Translation gives CSVLTGGRNEQFF.

CDR3 DNA sequence: TGTGCCAGCACATCTCGGCCCTTCCGGGAAAGCAATCAGCCCCAGCATTTT. Translating it yields CASTSRPFRESNQPQHF. The chain links TRBV2 to TRBJ1-5; no reliable D call. V lost 7 bases, J lost 1 base, and 20 bases lay in between. The CDR3 is made up of 17 amino acids. CDR1 and CDR2 from the germline V gene are SNHLY and FYNNEI.

The chain carries TRBV5-1 and TRBJ1-6; 9 bases align to TRBD1. The length of the CDR3 is 19 residues. Trimming removed 2 bases from V and 1 base from J; junction bases left unmatched: 10. Germline lookup yields CDR1 SGHRS and CDR2 YFSETQ. The CDR3 DNA follows: TGCGCCAGCAGCTTCTACCCGGGACAGGGTGGATCCTATAATTCACCCCTCCACTTT. Amino acid sequence: CASSFYPGQGGSYNSPLHF.